This TCR beta chain comes out of a study of graft-versus-host responses after intestinal transplantation. This CDR3 has 14 residues. V lost 7 bases to trimming and J lost 4 bases, with 13 bases between them. CDR1 is MNHNY and CDR2 is SVGAGI in the germline V gene (reference sequence). Some clones are missing from TCRdb's copy, which holds only in-frame ones; the method was immunoSEQ multiplex PCR. Of 75,000 to 100,000 clones in the sample, 75% to 95% were seen once. V usage is TRBV6-6 and J usage is TRBJ1-4, with a tentative D call TRBD1 (5 bases). This TCR was recovered from a human patient who received an intestinal transplant, so some T cells may come from the graft donor. The sample consisted of PBMCs, taken about 460 days after intestinal transplant. The CDR3 DNA follows: TGTGCCAGCAAGGTGGGGGGTGGTAATGAAAAACTGTTTTTT. It codes for CASKVGGGNEKLFF.